This T cell receptor (beta chain) appears in the sequencing data of a study of response to subunit inactivated influenza vaccine. Study-level results: Few new T cells, the authors suggested, are recruited by each seasonal influenza vaccination.

The germline V and J ends were trimmed by 3 bases and 0 bases, with 6 bases remaining between them. Germline assignment: CDR1 KGHSH and CDR2 LQKENI. The CDR3 totals 13 residues. TCRdb analysed the RT-PCR reads with MiXCR anew, one entry per CDR3 protein. The sample shows some 850,000 distinct CDR3 sequences, about 18% of them seen only once. Remarks on this clonotype: The antigen remains undetermined.

This clonotype was sampled from a man between 45 and 60 years old who received an inactivated influenza vaccine. This specimen consisted of PBMCs from blood, obtained 5 days after vaccination. This sequence joins TRBV18 and TRBJ2-7; D is undetermined. Here the CDR3 DNA reads TGTGCCAGCTCACCCTATAGCTCCTACGAGCAGTACTTC. Protein: CASSPYSSYEQYF.